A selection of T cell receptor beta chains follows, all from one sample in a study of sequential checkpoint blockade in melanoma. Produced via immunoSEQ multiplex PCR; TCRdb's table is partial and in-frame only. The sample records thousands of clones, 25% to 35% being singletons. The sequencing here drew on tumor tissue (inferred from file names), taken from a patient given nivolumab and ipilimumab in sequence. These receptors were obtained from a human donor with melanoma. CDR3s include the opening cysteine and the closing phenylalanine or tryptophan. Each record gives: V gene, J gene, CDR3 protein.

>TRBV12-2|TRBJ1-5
CAARPTGQGSSNQPQHF
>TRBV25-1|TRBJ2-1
CASTPWGGENNEQFF
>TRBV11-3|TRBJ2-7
CASSLFEGQGLGEQYF
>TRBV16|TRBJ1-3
CASSQSPAGNTIYF
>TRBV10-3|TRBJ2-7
CAISESVGVGYF
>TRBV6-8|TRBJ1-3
CASRQGARGNTIYF
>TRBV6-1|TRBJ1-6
CASSEGAGILRPLHF
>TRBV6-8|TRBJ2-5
CASNRVVLETQYF
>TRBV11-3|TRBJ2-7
CASSLGGLGFYEQYF
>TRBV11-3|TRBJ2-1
CASSADQASGSIHNEQFF
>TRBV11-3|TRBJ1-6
CASSFRTGSESYNSPLHF
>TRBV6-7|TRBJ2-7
CASTLTGTALSYEQYF
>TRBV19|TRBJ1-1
CASSTRQGGDTEAFF
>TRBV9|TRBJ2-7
CASSLGSGRYEQYF
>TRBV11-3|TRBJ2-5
CASSSPSGIETQYF
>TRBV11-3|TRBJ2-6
CASSWRGHISSGANVLTF
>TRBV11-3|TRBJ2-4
CASSPTGAKNIQYF
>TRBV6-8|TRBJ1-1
CASQGKGNTEAFF
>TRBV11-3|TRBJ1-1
CASSPQGRMNTEAFF
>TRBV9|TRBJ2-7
CASSVDPSPKYEQYF
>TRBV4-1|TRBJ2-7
CASSQGEVLYEQYF
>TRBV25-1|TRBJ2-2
CASSDRQGGSGELFF
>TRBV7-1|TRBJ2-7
CASSLTFGGTYEQYF
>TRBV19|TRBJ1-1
CASIPKTGLTEAFF
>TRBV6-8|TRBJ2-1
CASRSRTSTSYNEQFF
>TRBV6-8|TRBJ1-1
CAISRERGNTEAFF
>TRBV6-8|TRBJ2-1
CASSEGGRPSYNEQFF
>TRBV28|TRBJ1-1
CASSSPGGGMNTEAFF
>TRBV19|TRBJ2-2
CASRKRLAGAPPGELFF
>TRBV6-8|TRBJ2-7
CASFAGRYEQYF
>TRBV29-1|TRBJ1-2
CSVEDPNYGYTF
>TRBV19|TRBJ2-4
CASSIFRGGSSSNRAKNIQYF
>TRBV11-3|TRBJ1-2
CASSLVAGPYGYTF
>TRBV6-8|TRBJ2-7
CASKPKLAGVTSSYEQYF
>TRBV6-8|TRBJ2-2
CASGEEYGGELFF
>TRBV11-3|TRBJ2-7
CASSPARPGQGGDEQYF
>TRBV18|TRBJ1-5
CASSPNGNQPQHF
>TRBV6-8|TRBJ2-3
CASLGSGAATQYF
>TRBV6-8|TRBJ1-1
CASSHRMRGVWTEAFF
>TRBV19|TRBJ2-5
CASSIGVGLDGETQYF
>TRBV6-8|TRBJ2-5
CAAGTGGEETQYF
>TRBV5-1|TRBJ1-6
CASSLKGQTINSPLHF
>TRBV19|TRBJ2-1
CASSIGPGQGPYNEQFF
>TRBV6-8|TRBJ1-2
CASSHRPGTFNYGYTF
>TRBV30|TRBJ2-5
CAWSVVGGLETQYF
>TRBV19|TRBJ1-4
CASSGGGREKLFF
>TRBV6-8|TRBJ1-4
CASSYGQSTNEKLFF
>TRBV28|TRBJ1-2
CASSFVQGHGYTF
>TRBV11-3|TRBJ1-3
CASSVDTGEAGNTIYF
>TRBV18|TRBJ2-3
CASSPVTDTQYF
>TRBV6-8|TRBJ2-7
CASSYGRLASSYEQYF
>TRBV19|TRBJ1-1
CASSKGMVTEAFF
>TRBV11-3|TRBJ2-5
CASSWGLAGGQETQYF
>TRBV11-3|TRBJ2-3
CASSLVQVAGDTQYF
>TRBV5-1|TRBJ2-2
CASGPRGQGLGGELFF
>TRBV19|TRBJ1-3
CATRDRTYSGNTIYF